The clone carrying this T cell receptor (beta chain) was counted ten times or more. V lost 4 bases to trimming and J lost 0 bases, with 14 bases between them. CDR1 is LGHNA, CDR2 YNFKEQ, per germline. The CDR3 extends over 16 amino acids. This sample's time point: pre-sensitization, week 0. This sample's treatment: therapeutic diphenylcyclopropenone sensitization with weekly scalp DPC. Sample donors consisted of patients with alopecia, aged 18 to 70 years, who were suitable for DPC. Unfractionated whole blood served as the source for total RNA extraction. These data are taken from a study of human T cells and chemical hapten exposure. Study-wide context: In the sensitization step, 2% DPC was placed on approximately 2 cm by approximately 2 cm of upper inner arm skin. After 6 days, upper back 0.01% DPC patch tests were scored.

Via MiXCR, TCRdb re-called the RACE reads, giving one row per CDR3 protein. The sample has a few hundred thousand distinct CDR3 sequences, over 7.5% seen once; the top ten hold about 1.1%. V usage is TRBV4-2 and J usage is TRBJ2-3, with D unclear. This receptor was identified in a man aged 18 to 30 with alopecia areata. Some clones in this sample may be carry-over from other donors' samples. The sequences come from whole blood, collected in connection with sensitization to the hapten diphenylcyclopropenone (DPC). The CDR3 DNA is TGTGCCAGCAGCCCCCGGGCTACTTCGAGCACAGATACGCAGTATTTT. It codes for CASSPRATSSTDTQYF.